The 32 T cell receptor beta chains below were found in one sample sequenced in a study of OX40 agonist ivuxolimab in advanced cancers. The data were produced by immunoSEQ multiplex PCR, yet TCRdb's version contains in-frame clones alone and is incomplete. The sample records some 78,000 clones, approximately 90% being singletons. The sample was CD4+ or CD8+ T cells sorted from blood, taken in a trial of the OX40 agonist ivuxolimab. Receptors were obtained from an adult with an advanced solid tumor such as melanoma, head and neck, liver or kidney cancer.

The V and J genes are TRBV5-6 and TRBJ1-1; weak D call: TRBD1 (5 bases). CDR1 and CDR2 (germline): SGHDT, YYEEEE. V was cut by 4 bases and J by 2 bases, with 9 bases left in between. CDR3 size: 13 residues. Here the CDR3 DNA reads TGTGCCAGCAGCGCCGGGGGTAACACTGAAGCTTTCTTT. Translation: CASSAGGNTEAFF.

This clone was found once. This chain connects TRBV2 to TRBJ1-4; 10 bases are a match to TRBD1. This CDR3 is 12 amino acids long. J was trimmed by 7 bases and V by 8 bases; bases with no gene match: 1. Germline V lookup: CDR1 SNHLY, CDR2 FYNNEI. The CDR3 reads CASRDRGEKLFF. As DNA, the CDR3 is TGTGCCAGCCGGGACAGGGGTGAAAAACTGTTTTTT.

The rearrangement links TRBV6-1 to TRBJ2-3; 10 positions match TRBD1. This CDR3 comprises 16 residues. Per the germline V gene, CDR1 is MNHNS and CDR2 is SASEGT. The junction had 6 bases not matched to a gene; V was cut back by 2 bases and J by 4 bases. The CDR3 DNA is TGTGCCAGCAGTGAACAGGGACAGGGGCTAGCAGATACGCAGTATTTT. This gives the protein CASSEQGQGLADTQYF.

This chain links TRBV2 with TRBJ1-4, with 7 bases matching TRBD1. Trimming removed 5 bases from V and 3 bases from J; junction bases left unmatched: 6. Germline CDR1 reads SNHLY; CDR2 reads FYNNEI. The CDR3 sequence is 15 residues long. CDR3 nucleotide sequence: TGTGCCAGCAGTTCCCAGGGGGGGGCTAATGAAAAACTGTTTTTT. The encoded protein is CASSSQGGANEKLFF.

In this sample, this clone turned up a few times. The V call is TRBV28, the J call TRBJ2-2; 12 nucleotides align to TRBD2. CDR1 is MDHEN and CDR2 is SYDVKM in the germline V gene. Trimming took 8 bases from V and 5 from J; bases not matched to a gene: 18. The CDR3 extends over 19 amino acids. The CDR3 region is CASGGGTTSGSKKTGELFF. The CDR3 DNA is TGTGCCAGCGGAGGGGGGACGACTAGCGGGAGCAAAAAGACCGGGGAGCTGTTTTTT.

In its sample, this clone was seen a few times. The genes are TRBV28 and TRBJ2-1, with D unclear. Trimming removed 4 bases at V and 7 bases at J, with 8 bases between. The CDR3 is made up of 12 amino acids. Germline assignment: CDR1 MDHEN and CDR2 SYDVKM. This chain's CDR3 is CASSSRWNEQFF. The CDR3 DNA reads TGTGCCAGCAGTTCCCGGTGGAATGAGCAGTTCTTC.

The chain is built from TRBV5-6 and TRBJ2-7; perhaps TRBD2 as D (6 bases). The V end lost 0 bases, the J end lost 6 bases, and 16 bases lay between the germline ends. The germline CDR1 and CDR2 sequences are SGHDT and YYEEEE. This CDR3 contains 15 residues. The CDR3 region has the DNA TGTGCCAGCAGCTTGGGAATTTTTCGGGACTCCGAGCAGTACTTC. Its translation is CASSLGIFRDSEQYF.

This chain joins TRBV6-6 and TRBJ2-6; D is unresolved. V shed 5 bases and J shed 1 base, with 12 bases lying between them. The germline gives CDR1 MNHNY, CDR2 SVGAGI (reference sequence). The CDR3 extends over 16 amino acids. CDR3 DNA sequence: TGTGCCAGCAGTCCCTGGGTGGGGTCTGGGGCCAACGTCCTGACTTTC. It is translated as CASSPWVGSGANVLTF.

V usage is TRBV19 and J usage is TRBJ1-5; D is perhaps TRBD1 (6 bases). Germline loops: CDR1 LNHDA, CDR2 SQIVND (reference sequence). CDR3 size: 15 residues. V was cut by 4 bases and J by 7 bases, with 17 bases left in between. The CDR3 spells CASSKGGGRGQPQHF. The CDR3 DNA sequence: TGTGCCAGTAGTAAAGGGGGGGGGCGCGGGCAGCCCCAGCATTTT.

This chain connects TRBV5-1 to TRBJ2-1; TRBD2 aligns across 11 bases. The trim removed 7 bases at V and 5 bases at J, leaving 5 bases unmatched. The CDR3 has 14 amino acids. CDR1 is SGHRS, CDR2 YFSETQ, per germline. CDR3 sequence reads: CASRIAGGDNEQFF. The CDR3 region has the DNA TGCGCCAGCCGTATAGCGGGAGGGGACAATGAGCAGTTCTTC.

The chain carries TRBV2 and TRBJ2-3; 9 bases fit TRBD2. The CDR3 is 14 residues long. V was pared by 1 base and J by 11 bases, with 7 bases of the junction left unmatched. Germline V gene data show CDR1 as SNHLY and CDR2 as FYNNEI. Here the CDR3 reads CASSEGSGGLRQYF. In DNA form, the CDR3 reads TGTGCCAGCAGTGAAGGTAGCGGGGGACTTCGGCAGTATTTT.

This chain links TRBV5-4 with TRBJ1-1, with D maybe TRBD1 (5 bases). V shed 3 bases and J shed 5 bases, with 11 bases lying between them. The CDR3 contains 13 residues. The germline V gene encodes CDR1 SGHNT and CDR2 YYREEE (reference sequence). The CDR3 here is CASSSGTWTEAFF. The CDR3 coding sequence is TGTGCCAGCAGCTCCGGGACTTGGACTGAAGCTTTCTTT.

This chain connects TRBV5-1 to TRBJ1-2, with D tentatively TRBD1 (5 bases). The CDR3 loop spans 14 amino acids. Germline CDR1 reads SGHRS; CDR2 reads YFSETQ. V was clipped by 0 bases and J by 4 bases, with 10 bases between them. The CDR3 DNA sequence: TGCGCCAGCAGCTTGGATGTCAGGGTCTATGGCTACACCTTC. This gives the protein CASSLDVRVYGYTF.

This clone was detected only once. The V gene is TRBV19, the J gene TRBJ2-3; D call uncertain. V was trimmed by 3 bases and J by 3 bases, leaving 10 bases between them. The CDR3 loop spans 14 amino acids. Per germline, CDR1 LNHDA and CDR2 SQIVND (reference sequence). The CDR3 region is CASSINGATDTQYF. The CDR3 DNA reads as TGTGCCAGTAGTATTAACGGAGCTACAGATACGCAGTATTTT.

This clone was seen just once. The rearrangement links TRBV5-1 to TRBJ2-7; 7 nucleotides align to TRBD1. Trimming removed 2 bases from V and 3 bases from J; junction bases left unmatched: 8. The germline V gene encodes CDR1 SGHRS and CDR2 YFSETQ. This CDR3 spans 15 amino acids. The CDR3, as DNA: TGCGCCAGCAGCTTCGGGACAGTCGAGCTCTACGAGCAGTACTTC. Translated, it gives CASSFGTVELYEQYF.

The chain has TRBV5-1 and TRBJ1-4, with 7 positions matching TRBD1. This CDR3 is built from 14 residues. V shed 2 bases, J shed 8 bases, and the junction held 6 bases outside the gene matches. Germline V CDR1 and CDR2: SGHRS, YFSETQ. CDR3 sequence: CASSLQGSWEKLFF. The CDR3, as DNA: TGCGCCAGCAGCTTACAGGGGTCCTGGGAAAAACTGTTTTTT.

The CDR3 DNA follows: TGTGCCAGCTCACCCTATTCAGCTGGAGGGGATACGCAGTATTTT. Its translation: CASSPYSAGGDTQYF. The rearrangement joins TRBV18 to TRBJ2-3; possible D gene TRBD2, 6 bases. Trimming cost V 3 bases and J 6 bases, with 16 bases left between them. The CDR3 has 15 residues. Germline CDR1 reads KGHSH; CDR2 reads LQKENI.

This clone was observed a handful of times. The chain couples TRBV7-6 to TRBJ2-7, with 7 bases identical to TRBD1. Per germline, CDR1 SGHVS and CDR2 FNYEAQ. CDR3 length: 14 amino acids. J lost 5 bases, V lost 5 bases, and 9 bases had no gene match. The CDR3 loop is CASSAYRGYNEQYF. The CDR3, as DNA: TGTGCCAGCAGCGCCTACAGGGGATACAACGAGCAGTACTTC.

V usage is TRBV5-5 and J usage is TRBJ2-7; D assignment may be TRBD1 or TRBD2 (5 bases each). The V end was cut by 4 bases, the J end by 2 bases, with 16 bases between. In germline, CDR1 is SGHKS, CDR2 YYEKEE (reference sequence). The CDR3 is made up of 15 amino acids. CDR3 nucleotides: TGTGCCAGCAGCCCCCGAGGGACCCGGACCTACGAGCAGTACTTC. Its protein product is CASSPRGTRTYEQYF.

The chain joins TRBV18 to TRBJ2-6; perhaps TRBD1 as D (6 bases). V was pared by 2 bases and J by 0 bases, with 11 bases between. Per the germline V gene, CDR1 is KGHSH and CDR2 is LQKENI. There are 17 residues in the CDR3. The DNA of the CDR3 is TGTGCCAGCTCACCAGCAGGGGTTAACTCTGGGGCCAACGTCCTGACTTTC. This translates into CASSPAGVNSGANVLTF.

J is TRBJ1-1 and V is TRBV5-4; D gene uncertain. Germline V gene data show CDR1 as SGHNT and CDR2 as YYREEE (reference sequence). CDR3 length equals 15 residues. Trimming took off 0 bases at V and 0 bases at J, with 9 bases between the two ends. The CDR3 nucleotides read TGTGCCAGCAGCTTGGGTTTCCAGCTGAACACTGAAGCTTTCTTT. Its translation is CASSLGFQLNTEAFF.

V usage is TRBV7-2 and J usage is TRBJ2-2; D may correspond to TRBD1 or TRBD2 (6 bases each). The germline gives CDR1 SGHTA, CDR2 FQGNSA. V lost 6 bases and J 5 bases, leaving 16 bases between the germline ends. The CDR3 spans 15 residues. The CDR3 is CASRHRLGGTGELFF. CDR3 DNA sequence: TGTGCCAGCAGACACCGACTAGGGGGTACCGGGGAGCTGTTTTTT.

The rearrangement uses TRBV10-1 and TRBJ2-1; 11 bases are a match to TRBD2. Germline V gives CDR1 WNHNN, CDR2 SYGVQD (reference sequence). The V gene end was trimmed by 6 bases and the J gene end by 9 bases; junction bases not matched to a gene: 19. This CDR3 is built from 18 residues. The CDR3 loop is CASRRGPSTSGISGEQFF. CDR3 nucleotides: TGCGCCAGCAGGAGGGGCCCCTCGACTAGCGGGATATCAGGTGAGCAGTTCTTC.

This chain joins TRBV6-6 and TRBJ2-5; D could derive from TRBD1 or TRBD2 (5 bases each). Germline-derived CDR1 and CDR2 are MNHNY and SVGAGI (reference sequence). The CDR3 consists of 13 residues. Trimming pared 6 bases from V and 4 bases from J, leaving 12 bases between. In DNA form, the CDR3 reads TGTGCCAGCAGCACCGGGACGGGAGAGACCCAGTACTTC. Amino acids: CASSTGTGETQYF.

This chain connects TRBV5-1 to TRBJ2-7; D may be TRBD1 (6 bases). V gave up 0 bases and J gave up 1 base, with 11 bases separating them. The CDR3 has 15 amino acids. The germline gives CDR1 SGHRS, CDR2 YFSETQ. The CDR3: CASSLGQGTSYEQYF. The CDR3 region has the DNA TGCGCCAGCAGCTTGGGGCAGGGGACATCCTACGAGCAGTACTTC.

With respect to this clone: At one of its ends the junction is not consistent with the germline gene, which may arise from a read error. This chain joins TRBV5-1 and TRBJ1-5, with no clear D. From germline, CDR1 is SGHRS and CDR2 YFSETQ. The CDR3 sequence is 14 residues long. DNA for the CDR3: TGCGTCAGCAGCTTGGGGTCGAGGGAACAGCCCCAGCATTTT. Translation: CVSSLGSREQPQHF. The variable domain in full, with the rest retrieved from reference TRBV5-1 and TRBJ1-5, is KAGVTQTPRYLIKTRGQQVTLSCSPISGHRSVSWYQQTPGQGLQFLFEYFSETQRNKGNFPGRFSGRQFSNSRSEMNVSTLELGDSALYLCVSSLGSREQPQHFGDGTRLSIL.

This chain links TRBV28 with TRBJ1-4; D call uncertain. This CDR3 has 13 amino acids. Germline V CDR1 and CDR2: MDHEN, SYDVKM. The V end lost 8 bases, the J end lost 0 bases, and 7 bases lay between the germline ends. The CDR3 nucleotides read TGTGCCAGCTCGCTCGCAACTAATGAAAAACTGTTTTTT. Translating gives CASSLATNEKLFF. Full variable domain (remainder filled in from reference TRBV28 and TRBJ1-4): DVKVTQSSRYLVKRTGEKVFLECVQDMDHENMFWYRQDPGLGLRLIYFSYDVKMKEKGDIPEGYSVSREKKERFSLILESASTNQTSMYLCASSLATNEKLFFGSGTQLSVL.

The rearrangement joins TRBV19 to TRBJ1-4; D call uncertain. CDR3 size: 13 residues. Germline lookup yields CDR1 LNHDA and CDR2 SQIVND (reference sequence). Deletions cut 8 bases from V and 8 bases from J, with 15 bases between. The CDR3 region is CASEPPGREKLFF. For the CDR3, the DNA is TGTGCCAGTGAGCCTCCGGGAAGGGAAAAACTGTTTTTT.

This rearrangement joins TRBV18 to TRBJ2-2; tentatively, D is TRBD2 (5 bases). V lost 6 bases, J lost 7 bases, and 12 bases lay in between. The V gene's germline CDR1 is KGHSH and CDR2 LQKENI. The CDR3 is made up of 13 amino acids. CDR3 residues: CASSREGGGELFF. In DNA form, the CDR3 reads TGTGCCAGCTCGCGAGAGGGTGGCGGGGAGCTGTTTTTT.

This clone was counted a single time. The genes are TRBV5-1 and TRBJ2-5; 9 bases line up with TRBD1. Trimming at V came to 4 bases and at J to 4 bases, leaving 8 bases not matched to a gene. Germline CDR1 SGHRS, CDR2 YFSETQ. The CDR3 totals 15 residues. CDR3 sequence (DNA): TGCGCCAGCAGCCCCGGGACAGGGAGGGGAGAGACCCAGTACTTC. It is translated as CASSPGTGRGETQYF.

V usage is TRBV15 and J usage is TRBJ2-1; D call uncertain. V was shortened by 0 bases and J by 2 bases, with 11 bases between the two germline ends. Germline V CDR1 and CDR2: LNHNV, YYDKDF (reference sequence). This CDR3 spans 16 amino acids. CDR3 amino acids: CATSREGGSTYNEQFF. The CDR3 DNA sequence: TGTGCCACCAGCAGAGAAGGCGGAAGTACCTACAATGAGCAGTTCTTC.

This rearrangement joins TRBV19 to TRBJ2-3; 8 positions agree with TRBD2. From germline, CDR1 is LNHDA and CDR2 SQIVND (reference sequence). Germline trimming cut 6 bases from V and 0 bases from J; bases unmatched to any gene: 2. This CDR3 comprises 14 residues. The CDR3 DNA follows: TGTGCCAGTAGACCTAGCGGGAGCACAGATACGCAGTATTTT. Translating gives CASRPSGSTDTQYF.